A selection of T cell receptor beta chains follows, all from one sample in a study of T-cell memory formation after mild COVID-19. TCRdb fed the 5' RACE reads into MiXCR, producing one record per CDR3 protein. The sample contains about 350,000 distinct CDR3 sequences, approximately 14% of which appear only once. The source material was PBMCs or a T cell subset sorted from them (not recorded which). The receptors stem from a man aged 18 to 30 who had mild COVID-19 (a few samples of this study predate the infection). Cell type and time point are not known. The CDR3 runs from the conserved cysteine through the conserved F or W. The order of the fields is CDR3 DNA, CDR3 protein, J gene, D gene, V gene, clone size. The D gene is left open where the match is weak. The size entry is marked missing in some rows and otherwise reads once, few, many or a size class.

CDR3nt: TGCGCCAGCAGCCAAGCATCGGTTTATAACATTCAGTACTTC; CDR3aa: CASSQASVYNIQYF; j_gene: TRBJ2-4; d_gene: NA; v_gene: TRBV4-1; abundance: many
CDR3nt: TGTGCCAGCAGCTTAGAAGGGAGAGCTAACTATGGCTACACCTTC; CDR3aa: CASSLEGRANYGYTF; j_gene: TRBJ1-2; d_gene: NA; v_gene: TRBV7-9; abundance: NA
CDR3nt: TGTGCCAGCAGCCCAGGGAGTACGAACACCGGGGAGCTGTTTTTT; CDR3aa: CASSPGSTNTGELFF; j_gene: TRBJ2-2; d_gene: NA; v_gene: TRBV7-2; abundance: few
CDR3nt: TGCGCCAGCAGTCAAGAGTCCCGAGACACAGATACGCAGTATTTT; CDR3aa: CASSQESRDTDTQYF; j_gene: TRBJ2-3; d_gene: NA; v_gene: TRBV23-1; abundance: many
CDR3nt: TGTGCCAGCAGGTCCATCGCGGGGGTTGGCTACACCTTC; CDR3aa: CASRSIAGVGYTF; j_gene: TRBJ1-2; d_gene: NA; v_gene: TRBV6-5; abundance: once
CDR3nt: TGTGCCAGCAGCCAGTTAACCTCCCGGCTGTTTTTT; CDR3aa: CASSQLTSRLFF; j_gene: TRBJ2-2; d_gene: NA; v_gene: TRBV3-1; abundance: NA
CDR3nt: TGTGCCAGCAGCTTACAAGCTGGAAACACCATATATTTT; CDR3aa: CASSLQAGNTIYF; j_gene: TRBJ1-3; d_gene: NA; v_gene: TRBV7-6; abundance: NA
CDR3nt: TGCAGTGCTAGAGCTCAGGGAGATGGCTACACCTTC; CDR3aa: CSARAQGDGYTF; j_gene: TRBJ1-2; d_gene: NA; v_gene: TRBV20-1; abundance: NA
CDR3nt: TGTGCCAGCAGCTTATTGGAGGTATCCGGGGAGCTGTTTTTT; CDR3aa: CASSLLEVSGELFF; j_gene: TRBJ2-2; d_gene: NA; v_gene: TRBV7-2; abundance: few
CDR3nt: TGTGCCAGCAGCTTGGACAGGGGGACGGAGACCCAGTACTTC; CDR3aa: CASSLDRGTETQYF; j_gene: TRBJ2-5; d_gene: TRBD1; v_gene: TRBV7-2; abundance: few
CDR3nt: TGTGCCAGCAGCCCGAGTGGGGCCTCAGGGCCAAGGCCCTACAATGAGCAGTTCTTC; CDR3aa: CASSPSGASGPRPYNEQFF; j_gene: TRBJ2-1; d_gene: NA; v_gene: TRBV7-9; abundance: NA
CDR3nt: TGTGCCAGCAGGGGGGGACGAGGAAGATCACCCCTCCACTTT; CDR3aa: CASRGGRGRSPLHF; j_gene: TRBJ1-6; d_gene: NA; v_gene: TRBV12-3/TRBV12-4; abundance: NA
CDR3nt: TGTGCCAGCAGCGTAGAAAGGACTAGCTCACTCACCGGGGAGCTGTTTTTT; CDR3aa: CASSVERTSSLTGELFF; j_gene: TRBJ2-2; d_gene: TRBD2; v_gene: TRBV9; abundance: NA
CDR3nt: TGTGCCACCGGGACAGGCACCGGGGAGCTGTTTTTT; CDR3aa: CATGTGTGELFF; j_gene: TRBJ2-2; d_gene: TRBD1; v_gene: TRBV6-5; abundance: NA
CDR3nt: TGTGCCAGCAGCTTGGTAGCGTCCCATGGCTACACCTTC; CDR3aa: CASSLVASHGYTF; j_gene: TRBJ1-2; d_gene: NA; v_gene: TRBV5-6; abundance: NA
CDR3nt: TGTGCCAGCAGTTACTGGACAGGGACCACTGAAGCTTTCTTT; CDR3aa: CASSYWTGTTEAFF; j_gene: TRBJ1-1; d_gene: TRBD1; v_gene: TRBV6-2/TRBV6-3; abundance: once
CDR3nt: TGCGCCAGCAGACCCCAGAGGGGTGGGCCCCTCCACTTT; CDR3aa: CASRPQRGGPLHF; j_gene: TRBJ1-6; d_gene: NA; v_gene: TRBV5-1; abundance: NA
CDR3nt: TGTGCCAGCAGCTTAGTTGCGGGGCGACAAGAGACCCAGTACTTC; CDR3aa: CASSLVAGRQETQYF; j_gene: TRBJ2-5; d_gene: NA; v_gene: TRBV7-2; abundance: many
CDR3nt: TGTGCCAGCAGTTTTCGGGGTGCTGGAAACACCATATATTTT; CDR3aa: CASSFRGAGNTIYF; j_gene: TRBJ1-3; d_gene: NA; v_gene: TRBV27; abundance: NA
CDR3nt: TGTGCCATCAGATCCCGGACAGGGACCGAGCAGTACTTC; CDR3aa: CAIRSRTGTEQYF; j_gene: TRBJ2-7; d_gene: TRBD1; v_gene: TRBV10-3; abundance: few
CDR3nt: TGCAGTGCAGGACTAGCAGATACGCAGTATTTT; CDR3aa: CSAGLADTQYF; j_gene: TRBJ2-3; d_gene: TRBD2; v_gene: TRBV20-1; abundance: few